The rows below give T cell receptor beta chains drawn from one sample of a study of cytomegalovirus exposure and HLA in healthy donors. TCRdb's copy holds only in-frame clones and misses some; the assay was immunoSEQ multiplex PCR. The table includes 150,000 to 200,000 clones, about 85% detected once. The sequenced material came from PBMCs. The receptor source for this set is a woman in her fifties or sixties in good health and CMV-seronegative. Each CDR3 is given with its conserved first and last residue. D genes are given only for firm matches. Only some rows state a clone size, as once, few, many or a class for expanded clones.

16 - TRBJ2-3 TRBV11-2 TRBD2 TGTGCCAGCAGCTCCCAGACTAGCGGGGAGTTCGATACGCAGTATTTT CASSSQTSGEFDTQYF
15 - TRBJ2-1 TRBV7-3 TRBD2 TGTGCCAGCAGCCGGGGGGGCGGGGATTACAATGAGCAGTTCTTC CASSRGGGDYNEQFF
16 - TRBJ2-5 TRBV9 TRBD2 TGTGCCAGCAGCCCTTACTCCGGGACTAAACAAGAGACCCAGTACTTC CASSPYSGTKQETQYF
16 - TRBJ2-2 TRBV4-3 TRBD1 TGCGCCAGCAGCCAAGAATCTGGGACAGGGTTTGGGGAGCTGTTTTTT CASSQESGTGFGELFF
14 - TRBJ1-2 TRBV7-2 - TGTGCCAGCAGCCCACAGAGAACGATCTATGGCTACACCTTC CASSPQRTIYGYTF
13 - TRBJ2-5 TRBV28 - TGTGCCAGCAGTCCCCAGATCCAAGAGACCCAGTACTTC CASSPQIQETQYF
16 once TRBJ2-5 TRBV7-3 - TGTGCCAGCAGCTTAATGTTTAGCAGGGACCAAGAGACCCAGTACTTC CASSLMFSRDQETQYF
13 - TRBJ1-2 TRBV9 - TGTGCCAGCAGCGTAGATCAGGGCGGTGGCTACACCTTC CASSVDQGGGYTF
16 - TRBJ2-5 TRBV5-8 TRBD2 TGTGCCAGCACGTCGGGGACTAGCGGGAGAGAAGAGACCCAGTACTTC CASTSGTSGREETQYF
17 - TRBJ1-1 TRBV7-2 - TGTGCCAGCAGTTCGGTCATCGGGTTCCCTGTTTCGACTGAAGCTTTCTTT CASSSVIGFPVSTEAFF
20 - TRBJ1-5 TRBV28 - TGTGCCAGCAGTTTATCCGGATTTCGGGGGACGGGAGTTAGCAATCAGCCCCAGCATTTT CASSLSGFRGTGVSNQPQHF
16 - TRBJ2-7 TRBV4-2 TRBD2 TGTGCCAGCAGCCAATCCACTAGCGGGCTTTATTACGAGCAGTACTTC CASSQSTSGLYYEQYF
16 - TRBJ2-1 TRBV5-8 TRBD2 TGTGCCAGCAGCTTTTACAGCGGGAGACGCTACAATGAGCAGTTCTTC CASSFYSGRRYNEQFF
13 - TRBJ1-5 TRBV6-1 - TGTGCCAGCCCCGGGGGTGGTAATCAGCCCCAGCATTTT CASPGGGNQPQHF
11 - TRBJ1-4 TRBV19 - TGTGCCAGTAGCCCTCGAGGAAAACTGTTTTTT CASSPRGKLFF
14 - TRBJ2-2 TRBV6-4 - TGTGCCACCCGGATGGAGGGTGGCTTCGGGGAGCTGTTTTTT CATRMEGGFGELFF
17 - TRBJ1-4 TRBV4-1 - TGCGCCAGCAGCTACTCCGCCGGTGGGGCTGGTAATGAAAAACTGTTTTTT CASSYSAGGAGNEKLFF
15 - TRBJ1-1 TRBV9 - TGTGCCAGCAGCGTAGTAGAGGAGATTAACACTGAAGCTTTCTTT CASSVVEEINTEAFF
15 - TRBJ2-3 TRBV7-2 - TGTGCCAGCAGCCTACAGGCCTCTGTGACAGATACGCAGTATTTT CASSLQASVTDTQYF
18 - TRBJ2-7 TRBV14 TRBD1 TGTGCCAGCAGCCAAGACTCCCCTGGGACAGGGCCTCACTACGAGCAGTACTTC CASSQDSPGTGPHYEQYF
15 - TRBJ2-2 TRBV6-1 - TGTGCCAGCAGTGAGGGGCTAACGTACACCGGGGAGCTGTTTTTT CASSEGLTYTGELFF
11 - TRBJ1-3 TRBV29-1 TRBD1 TGCAGCGTTGGCAGGGGGGACACCATATATTTT CSVGRGDTIYF
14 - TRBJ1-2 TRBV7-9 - TGTGCCAGCAGCTTACTGGACATTGGGGATGGCTACACCTTC CASSLLDIGDGYTF
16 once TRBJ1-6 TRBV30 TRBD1 TGTGCCTGGAGTTCCGGACAGGGGGCCTATAATTCACCCCTCCACTTT CAWSSGQGAYNSPLHF
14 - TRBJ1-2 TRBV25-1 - TGTGCCAGCCTCCCGGACAGAACCTACTATGGCTACACCTTC CASLPDRTYYGYTF
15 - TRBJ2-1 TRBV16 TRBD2 TGTGCCAGCAGCCCAACTAGCGGAGATTACAATGAGCAGTTCTTC CASSPTSGDYNEQFF
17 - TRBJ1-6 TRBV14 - TGTGCCAGCAGCCCCACTCGTTCAAGCTCCTATAATTCACCCCTCCACTTT CASSPTRSSSYNSPLHF
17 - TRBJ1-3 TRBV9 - TGTGCCAGCAGCTTAACCGCTGAAATGACATCTGGAAACACCATATATTTT CASSLTAEMTSGNTIYF
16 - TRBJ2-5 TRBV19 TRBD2 TGTGCCAGTAGTACTCAAGGGACTAGCGGGGGGGAGACCCAGTACTTC CASSTQGTSGGETQYF
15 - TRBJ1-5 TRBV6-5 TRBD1 TGTGCCAGCACCGGGGGACAGGGAAGTAATCAGCCCCAGCATTTT CASTGGQGSNQPQHF
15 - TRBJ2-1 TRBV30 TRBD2 TGTGCCTGGAGCGCTCTAGCGGGAGGGTTCGGTGAGCAGTTCTTC CAWSALAGGFGEQFF
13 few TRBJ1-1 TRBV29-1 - TGCAGCGTTGTAAGGGGGTATGACACTGAAGCTTTCTTT CSVVRGYDTEAFF
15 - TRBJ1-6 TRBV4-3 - TGCGCCAGCAGCCAAGACACCCTAAGGGGGACACCCCTCCACTTT CASSQDTLRGTPLHF
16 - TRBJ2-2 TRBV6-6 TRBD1 TGTGCCAGCAGTTCGGGGACAGTGAGCCATCCCGGGGAGCTGTTTTTT CASSSGTVSHPGELFF
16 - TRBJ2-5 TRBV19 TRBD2 TGTGCCAGTAGCCCTCGGACTAGCGGGGGGGAAGAGACCCAGTACTTC CASSPRTSGGEETQYF
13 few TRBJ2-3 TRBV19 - TGTGCCAGTAGTATACCGGAGGCAGATACGCAGTATTTT CASSIPEADTQYF
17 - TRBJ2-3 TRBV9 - TGTGCCAGCAGCGTAGATGTGGGGCCACGGGGGAGAGATACGCAGTATTTT CASSVDVGPRGRDTQYF
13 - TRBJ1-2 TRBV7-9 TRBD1 TGTGCCAGCAGCTCAGGGACAGGGGAAGGCTACACCTTC CASSSGTGEGYTF